The T cell receptor beta chain under discussion was sequenced for a study of cytomegalovirus exposure and HLA in healthy donors. Study details: The approximately 720 first-cohort repertoires and the 130 or so validation repertoires shared the same platform, a later analysis reported.

This CDR3 is built from 19 residues. Germline trimming cut 5 bases from V and 7 bases from J; bases unmatched to any gene: 23. Germline V CDR1 and CDR2: SGHAT, FQNNGV. Regarding the study as a whole: That first-cohort TCR clusters tended to co-occur in the 95 to 150 validation repertoires was found in a later analysis. TCR beta chains numbering some 160 were designated cytomegalovirus-associated.

Concerning this clone itself: The antigen remains unidentified.

Repertoires were generated with immunoSEQ multiplex PCR, while TCRdb's copy carries only in-frame clones and drops some. Here the sample spans approximately 200,000 clones, about 89% being singletons. Source material: PBMCs. The TCR comes from a woman aged 18-29 years in good health and CMV-seronegative. This chain connects TRBV11-2 to TRBJ2-1; 7 nucleotides align to TRBD2. The CDR3 here is CASSRFSAVAGPTGNEQFF. The CDR3 bases are TGTGCCAGCAGCCGTTTTTCAGCGGTAGCGGGCCCCACGGGGAATGAGCAGTTCTTC.